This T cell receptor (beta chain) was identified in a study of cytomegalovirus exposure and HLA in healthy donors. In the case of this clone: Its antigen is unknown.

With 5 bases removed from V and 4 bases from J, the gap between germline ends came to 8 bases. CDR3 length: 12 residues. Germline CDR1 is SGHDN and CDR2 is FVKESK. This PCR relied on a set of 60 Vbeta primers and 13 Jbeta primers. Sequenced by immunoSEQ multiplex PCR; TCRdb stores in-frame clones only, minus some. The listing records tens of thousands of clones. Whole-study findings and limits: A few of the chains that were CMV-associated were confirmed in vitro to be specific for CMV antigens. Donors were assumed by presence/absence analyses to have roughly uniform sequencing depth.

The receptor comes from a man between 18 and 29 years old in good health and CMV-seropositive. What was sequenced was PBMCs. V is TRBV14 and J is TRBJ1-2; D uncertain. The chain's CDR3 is CASSFRSYGYTF. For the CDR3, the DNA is TGTGCCAGCAGCTTCAGATCCTATGGCTACACCTTC.